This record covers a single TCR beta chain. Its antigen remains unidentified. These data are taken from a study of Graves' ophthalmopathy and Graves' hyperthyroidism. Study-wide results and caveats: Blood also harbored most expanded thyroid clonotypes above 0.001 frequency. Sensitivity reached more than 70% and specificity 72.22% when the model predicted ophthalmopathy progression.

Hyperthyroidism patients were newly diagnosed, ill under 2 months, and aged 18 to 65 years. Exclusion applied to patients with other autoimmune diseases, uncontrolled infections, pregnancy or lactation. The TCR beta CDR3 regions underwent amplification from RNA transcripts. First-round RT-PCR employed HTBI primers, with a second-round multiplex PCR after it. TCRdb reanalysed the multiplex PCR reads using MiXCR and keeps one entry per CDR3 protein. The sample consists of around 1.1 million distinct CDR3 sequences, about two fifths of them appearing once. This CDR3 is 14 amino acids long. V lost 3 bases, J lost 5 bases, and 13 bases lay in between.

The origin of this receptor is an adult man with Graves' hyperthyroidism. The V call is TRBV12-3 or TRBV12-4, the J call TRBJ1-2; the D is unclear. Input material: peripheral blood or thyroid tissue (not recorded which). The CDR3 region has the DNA TGTGCCAGCAGTTTGGGAGTATTCTTATATGGCTACACCTTC. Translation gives CASSLGVFLYGYTF.